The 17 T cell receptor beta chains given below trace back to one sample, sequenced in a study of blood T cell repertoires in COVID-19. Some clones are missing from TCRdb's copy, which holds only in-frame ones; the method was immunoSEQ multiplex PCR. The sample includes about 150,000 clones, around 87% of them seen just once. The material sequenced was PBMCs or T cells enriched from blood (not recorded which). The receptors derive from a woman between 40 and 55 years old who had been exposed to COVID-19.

This CDR3 reads CASSYTGYEQYF. In DNA form, the CDR3 reads TGTGCCAGCAGCTACACAGGTTACGAGCAGTACTTC. The rearrangement uses TRBV7-9 and TRBJ2-7; D might be TRBD1 (5 bases). CDR3 length: 12 amino acids. V lost 4 bases and J lost 4, with 8 bases in between. Germline assignment: CDR1 SEHNR and CDR2 FQNEAQ (reference sequence).

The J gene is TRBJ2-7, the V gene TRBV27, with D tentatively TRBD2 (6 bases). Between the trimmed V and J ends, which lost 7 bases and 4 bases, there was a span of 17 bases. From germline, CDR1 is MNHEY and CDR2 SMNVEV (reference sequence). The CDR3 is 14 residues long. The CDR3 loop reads CASTPYPGSYEQYF. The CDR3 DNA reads TGTGCCAGCACCCCATATCCCGGGAGTTACGAGCAGTACTTC.

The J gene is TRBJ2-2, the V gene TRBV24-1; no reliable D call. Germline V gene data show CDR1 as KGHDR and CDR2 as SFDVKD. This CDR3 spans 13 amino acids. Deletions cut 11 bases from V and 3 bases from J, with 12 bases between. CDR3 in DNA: TGTGCCAACCCCCAGGTTTACACCGGGGAGCTGTTTTTT. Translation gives CANPQVYTGELFF.

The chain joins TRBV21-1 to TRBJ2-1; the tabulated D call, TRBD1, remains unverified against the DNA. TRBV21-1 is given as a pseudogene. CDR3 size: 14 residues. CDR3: CASSKDDSYNEQFF. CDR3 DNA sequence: TGTGCCAGCAGCAAAGACGACAGCTACAATGAGCAGTTCTTC.

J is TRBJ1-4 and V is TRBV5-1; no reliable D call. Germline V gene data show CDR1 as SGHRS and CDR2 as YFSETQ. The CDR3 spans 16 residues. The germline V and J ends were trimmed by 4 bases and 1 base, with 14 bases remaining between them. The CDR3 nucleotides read TGCGCCAGCAGCGTTGGAGAAGGTGGAACTAATGAAAAACTGTTTTTT. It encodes CASSVGEGGTNEKLFF.

The CDR3 coding sequence is TGTGCCAGCAGCTTAGCACCCAGGGGATACGAGCAGTACTTC. Translated: CASSLAPRGYEQYF. The chain joins TRBV7-9 to TRBJ2-7, with a weak D call TRBD1 (6 bases). The germline V gene encodes CDR1 SEHNR and CDR2 FQNEAQ (reference sequence). V was clipped by 0 bases and J by 4 bases, with 10 bases between them. The CDR3 has 14 residues.

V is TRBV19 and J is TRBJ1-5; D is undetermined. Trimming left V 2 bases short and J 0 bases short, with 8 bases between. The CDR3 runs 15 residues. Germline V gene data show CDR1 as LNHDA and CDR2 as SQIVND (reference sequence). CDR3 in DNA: TGTGCCAGTAGTATACGGAGGAATAGCAATCAGCCCCAGCATTTT. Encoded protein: CASSIRRNSNQPQHF.

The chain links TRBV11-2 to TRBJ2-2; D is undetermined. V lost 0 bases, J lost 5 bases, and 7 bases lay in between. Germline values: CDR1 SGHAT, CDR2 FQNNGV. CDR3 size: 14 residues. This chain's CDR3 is CASSLDLPTGELFF. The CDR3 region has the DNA TGTGCCAGCAGCTTAGATCTACCGACCGGGGAGCTGTTTTTT.

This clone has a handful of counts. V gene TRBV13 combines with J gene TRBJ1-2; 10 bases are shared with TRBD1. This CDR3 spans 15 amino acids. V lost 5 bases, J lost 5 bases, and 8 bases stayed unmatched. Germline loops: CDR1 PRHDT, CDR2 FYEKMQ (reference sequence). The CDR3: CASSGDRGRLYGYTF. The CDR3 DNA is TGTGCCAGCAGCGGCGACAGGGGGCGCCTATATGGCTACACCTTC.

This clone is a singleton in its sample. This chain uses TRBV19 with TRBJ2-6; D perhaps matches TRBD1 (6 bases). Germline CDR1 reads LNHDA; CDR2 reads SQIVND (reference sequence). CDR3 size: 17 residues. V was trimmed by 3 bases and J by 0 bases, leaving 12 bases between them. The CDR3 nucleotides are TGTGCCAGTAGTATGGTACAGGGAAGCTCTGGGGCCAACGTCCTGACTTTC. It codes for CASSMVQGSSGANVLTF.

The CDR3 here is CASSPGTSGANEQFF. In DNA form, the CDR3 reads TGTGCCAGCAGCCCCGGGACTAGCGGCGCCAATGAGCAGTTCTTC. The genes are TRBV7-3 and TRBJ2-1; TRBD2 matches at 11 bases. V lost 5 bases, J lost 6 bases, and 6 bases stayed unmatched. The CDR3 has 15 amino acids. The germline gives CDR1 SGHTA, CDR2 FQGTGA.

In nucleotides, the CDR3 is TGCGCCAGCAGCTTGGGGCGGGGAGCGGAAAATTCACCCCTCCACTTT. Protein: CASSLGRGAENSPLHF. The V gene is TRBV5-1, the J gene TRBJ1-6; D is ambiguous. V lost 0 bases and J 7 bases, leaving 14 bases between the germline ends. The CDR3 loop spans 16 amino acids. Germline V CDR1 and CDR2: SGHRS, YFSETQ.

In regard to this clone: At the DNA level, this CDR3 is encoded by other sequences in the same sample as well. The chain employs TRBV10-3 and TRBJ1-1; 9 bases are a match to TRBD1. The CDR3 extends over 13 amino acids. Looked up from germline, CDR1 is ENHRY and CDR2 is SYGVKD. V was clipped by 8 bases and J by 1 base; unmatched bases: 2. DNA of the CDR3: TGTGCCATCTCGACAGGGGGGAACACTGAAGCTTTCTTT. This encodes CAISTGGNTEAFF.

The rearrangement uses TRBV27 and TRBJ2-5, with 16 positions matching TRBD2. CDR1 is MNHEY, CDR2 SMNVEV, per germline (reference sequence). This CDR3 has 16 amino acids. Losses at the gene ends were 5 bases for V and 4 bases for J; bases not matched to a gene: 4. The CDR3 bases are TGTGCCAGCAGTCCCGGGACTAGCGGGGGGGTAGAGACCCAGTACTTC. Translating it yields CASSPGTSGGVETQYF.

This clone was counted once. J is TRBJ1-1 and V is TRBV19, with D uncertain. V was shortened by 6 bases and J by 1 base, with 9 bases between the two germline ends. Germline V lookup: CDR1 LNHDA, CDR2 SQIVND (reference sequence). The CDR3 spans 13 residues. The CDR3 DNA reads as TGTGCCAGTAGCTCGGGGTGGAACACTGAAGCTTTCTTT. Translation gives CASSSGWNTEAFF.

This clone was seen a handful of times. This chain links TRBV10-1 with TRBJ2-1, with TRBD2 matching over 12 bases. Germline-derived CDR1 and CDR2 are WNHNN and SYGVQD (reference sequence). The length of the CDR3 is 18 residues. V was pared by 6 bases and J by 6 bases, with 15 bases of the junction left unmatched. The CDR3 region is CASRSRPSGRDWGNEQFF. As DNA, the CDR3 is TGCGCCAGCAGAAGCCGGCCTAGCGGGAGGGATTGGGGCAATGAGCAGTTCTTC.

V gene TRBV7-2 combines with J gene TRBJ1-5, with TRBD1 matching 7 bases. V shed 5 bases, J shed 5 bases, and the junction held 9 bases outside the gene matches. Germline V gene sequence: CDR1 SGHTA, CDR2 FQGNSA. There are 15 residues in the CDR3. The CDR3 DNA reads TGTGCCAGCAGCCGGGACAGCTGGATTGATCAGCCCCAGCATTTT. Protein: CASSRDSWIDQPQHF.